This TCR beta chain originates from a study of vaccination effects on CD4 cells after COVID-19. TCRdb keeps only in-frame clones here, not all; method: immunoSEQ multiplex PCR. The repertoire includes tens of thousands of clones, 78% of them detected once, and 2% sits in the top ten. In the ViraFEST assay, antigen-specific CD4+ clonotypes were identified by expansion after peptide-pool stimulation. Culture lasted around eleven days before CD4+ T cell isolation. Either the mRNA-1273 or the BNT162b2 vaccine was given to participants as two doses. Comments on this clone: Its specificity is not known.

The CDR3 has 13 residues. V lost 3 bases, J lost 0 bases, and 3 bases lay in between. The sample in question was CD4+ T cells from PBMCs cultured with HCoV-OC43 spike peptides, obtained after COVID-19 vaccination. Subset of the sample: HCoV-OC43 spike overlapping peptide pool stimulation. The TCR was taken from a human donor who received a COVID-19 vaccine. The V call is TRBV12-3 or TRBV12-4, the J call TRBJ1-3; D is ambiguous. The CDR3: CASSLISGNTIYF. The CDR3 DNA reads TGTGCCAGCAGTTTGATCTCTGGAAACACCATATATTTT.